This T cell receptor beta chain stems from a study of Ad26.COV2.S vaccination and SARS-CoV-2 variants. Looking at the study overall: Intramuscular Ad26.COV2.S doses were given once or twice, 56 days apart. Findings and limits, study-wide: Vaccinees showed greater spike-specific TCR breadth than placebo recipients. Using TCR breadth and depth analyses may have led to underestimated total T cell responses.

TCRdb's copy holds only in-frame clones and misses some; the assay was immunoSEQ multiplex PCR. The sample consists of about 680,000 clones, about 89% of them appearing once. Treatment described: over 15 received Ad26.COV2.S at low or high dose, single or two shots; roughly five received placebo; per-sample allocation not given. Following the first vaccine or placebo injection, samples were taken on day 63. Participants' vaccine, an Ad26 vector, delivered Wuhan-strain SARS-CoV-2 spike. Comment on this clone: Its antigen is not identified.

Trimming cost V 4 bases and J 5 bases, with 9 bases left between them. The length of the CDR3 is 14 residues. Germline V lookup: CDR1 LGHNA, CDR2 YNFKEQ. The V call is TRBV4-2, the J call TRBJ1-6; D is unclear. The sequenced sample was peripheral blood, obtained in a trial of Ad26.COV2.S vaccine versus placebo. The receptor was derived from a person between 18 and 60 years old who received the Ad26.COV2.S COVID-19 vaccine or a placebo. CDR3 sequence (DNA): TGTGCCAGCAGCCTAGACGGACATAATTCACCCCTCCACTTT. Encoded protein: CASSLDGHNSPLHF.